A selection of T cell receptor beta chains follows, all from one sample in a study of human T cells and chemical hapten exposure. TCRdb independently ran MiXCR on the RACE reads; one entry per CDR3 protein. The data show 70,000 to 95,000 distinct CDR3 sequences, approximately 6.6% seen once. The source material was whole blood, sampled in connection with sensitization to the hapten diphenylcyclopropenone (DPC). These TCRs come from a woman in her 30s with alopecia areata. Some clones in this sample may be carry-over from other donors' samples. CDR3s include the opening cysteine and the closing phenylalanine or tryptophan.

CDR3	V	J
CASSVPTRPAFF	TRBV6-1	TRBJ1-1
CASSAQLPGQGTANYGYTF	TRBV9	TRBJ1-2
CASSLVGGGFSDTQYF	TRBV7-3	TRBJ2-3
CASSGTGIYEQYF	TRBV5-4	TRBJ2-7
CASSDQGGQETQYF	TRBV2	TRBJ2-5
CASSQEFRGQGILQPQHF	TRBV4-2	TRBJ1-5
CASSPTGSSYNEQFF	TRBV18	TRBJ2-1
CASSSGGTGELFF	TRBV28	TRBJ2-2
CASSYQSLGANVLTF	TRBV6-5	TRBJ2-6
CASSEDVASSYGYTF	TRBV2	TRBJ1-2
CASRYRVFVPGNTIYF	TRBV2	TRBJ1-3
CASSLVPVTDTQYF	TRBV5-1	TRBJ2-3
CAWSVQAGGGTEAFF	TRBV30	TRBJ1-1
CASSQDSPSGYNEQFF	TRBV4-2	TRBJ2-1
CASSSFGQKTDTQYF	TRBV7-8	TRBJ2-3
CASSLTERTEAFF	TRBV12-3/TRBV12-4	TRBJ1-1
CASSPPSGGLGNQPQHF	TRBV18	TRBJ1-5